This TCR beta chain stems from a study of regulatory T cells in long-lasting Graves disease. Study conclusions and caveats: There was favoring of TRBV28, TRBJ1-2 and TRBJ2-5 in persistent disease.

Concerning this clonotype: Its antigen is undetermined.

CDR3 regions were amplified by Arm-PCR using iRepertoire HTBI primers to build TCR beta libraries. One entry per CDR3 protein results from TCRdb running MiXCR on the multiplex PCR reads. Here the sample spans about 240,000 distinct CDR3 sequences, 20% to 25% being singletons. Germline V gene lookup returns CDR1 GTSNPN and CDR2 SVGIG (reference sequence). V shed 4 bases and J shed 7 bases, with 10 bases lying between them. This CDR3 has 12 amino acids. The time point is: newly diagnosed GD, antithyroid drugs for less than 3 months. After RNA was extracted from PBMCs, the TCR library was made from it. This TCR was recovered from a female donor with Graves disease. Sequences were derived from peripheral blood mononuclear cells (PBMCs), sampled at new diagnosis, from a patient treated with antithyroid drugs. This chain uses TRBV30 with TRBJ2-2, with D possibly TRBD2 on 5 matching bases. CDR3 loop: CAWTPGSGELFF. CDR3 bases: TGTGCCTGGACCCCGGGGAGCGGGGAGCTGTTTTTT.